Included here is one TCR beta chain sequence, with context. The antigen remains unidentified. The data stem from a study of cytomegalovirus exposure and HLA in healthy donors. Study details: The use of the same platform for the 120 or so validation repertoires and the roughly 700 first-cohort repertoires was reported by a later analysis. Overall study results and limits: Cytomegalovirus-associated TCR beta chains were listed, numbering around 150. Reports described diagnosis of cytomegalovirus status by the classifier as highly specific and sensitive. Among the CMV-associated chains, three were confirmed in vitro as specific for CMV antigens.

Assay used: immunoSEQ multiplex PCR; TCRdb lists only in-frame clones, some missing. The data contain tens of thousands of clones, more than 80% of them singletons. The TCR originated in a woman younger than 30 in good health and CMV-seronegative. Sequencing used PBMCs.

This CDR3 is CASSLGASGGGNEQFF. CDR3 nucleotides: TGTGCCAGCAGCTTAGGGGCCAGCGGGGGAGGCAATGAGCAGTTCTTC. The rearrangement uses TRBV7-9 and TRBJ2-1; 8 nucleotides agree with TRBD2. The CDR3 runs 16 residues. Trimming removed 1 base from V and 6 bases from J; junction bases left unmatched: 8. Per germline, CDR1 SEHNR and CDR2 FQNEAQ (reference sequence).